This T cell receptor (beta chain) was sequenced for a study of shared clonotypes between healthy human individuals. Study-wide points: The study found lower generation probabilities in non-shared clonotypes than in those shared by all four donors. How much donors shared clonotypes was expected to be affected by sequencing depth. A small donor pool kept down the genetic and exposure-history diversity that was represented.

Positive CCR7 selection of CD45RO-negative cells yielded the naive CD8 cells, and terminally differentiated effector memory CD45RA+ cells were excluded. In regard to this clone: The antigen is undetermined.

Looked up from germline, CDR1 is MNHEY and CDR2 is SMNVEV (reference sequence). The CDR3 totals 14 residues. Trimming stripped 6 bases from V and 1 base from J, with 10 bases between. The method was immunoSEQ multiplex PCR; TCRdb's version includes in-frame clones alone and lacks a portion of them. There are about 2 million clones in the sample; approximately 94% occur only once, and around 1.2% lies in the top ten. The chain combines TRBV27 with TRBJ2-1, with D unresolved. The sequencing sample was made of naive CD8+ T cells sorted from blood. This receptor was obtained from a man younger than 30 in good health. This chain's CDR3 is CASRSPYSYNEQFF. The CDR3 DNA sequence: TGTGCCAGCAGATCCCCTTATTCCTACAATGAGCAGTTCTTC.